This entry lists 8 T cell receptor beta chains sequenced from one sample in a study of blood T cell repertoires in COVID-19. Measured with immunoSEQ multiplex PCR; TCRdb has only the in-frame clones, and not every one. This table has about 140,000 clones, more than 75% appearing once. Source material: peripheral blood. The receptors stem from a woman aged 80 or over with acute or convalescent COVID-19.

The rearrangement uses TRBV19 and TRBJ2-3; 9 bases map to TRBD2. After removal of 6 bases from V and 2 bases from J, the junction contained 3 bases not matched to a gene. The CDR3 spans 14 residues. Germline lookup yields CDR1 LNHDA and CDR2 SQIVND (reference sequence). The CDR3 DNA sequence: TGTGCCAGTAGCCCTAGCGGGGACACAGATACGCAGTATTTT. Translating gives CASSPSGDTDTQYF.

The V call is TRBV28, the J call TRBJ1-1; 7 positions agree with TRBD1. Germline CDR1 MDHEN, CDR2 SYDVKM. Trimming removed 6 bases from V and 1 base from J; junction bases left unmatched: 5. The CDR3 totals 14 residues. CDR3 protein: CASRWRTGNTEAFF. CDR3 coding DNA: TGTGCCAGCAGGTGGAGGACAGGGAACACTGAAGCTTTCTTT.

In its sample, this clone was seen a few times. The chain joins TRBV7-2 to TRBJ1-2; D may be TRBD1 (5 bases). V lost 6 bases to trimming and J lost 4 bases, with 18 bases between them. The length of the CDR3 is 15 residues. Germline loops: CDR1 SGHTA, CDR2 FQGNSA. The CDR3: CASSTLGGTSYGYTF. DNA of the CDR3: TGTGCCAGCAGTACTCTCGGGGGAACGAGCTATGGCTACACCTTC. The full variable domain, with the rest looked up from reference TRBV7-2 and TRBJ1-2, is GAGVSQSPSNKVTEKGKDVELRCDPISGHTALYWYRQSLGQGLEFLIYFQGNSAPDKSGLPSDRFSAERTGGSVSTLTIQRTQQEDSAVYLCASSTLGGTSYGYTFGSGTRLTVV.

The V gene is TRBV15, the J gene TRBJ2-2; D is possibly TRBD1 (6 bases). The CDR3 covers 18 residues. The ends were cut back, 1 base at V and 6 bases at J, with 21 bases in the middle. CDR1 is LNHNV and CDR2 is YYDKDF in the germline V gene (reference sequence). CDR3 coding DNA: TGTGCCACCAGCAGAGTCTTGTCATGGCAGGGGAGTTCCGGGGAGCTGTTTTTT. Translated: CATSRVLSWQGSSGELFF.

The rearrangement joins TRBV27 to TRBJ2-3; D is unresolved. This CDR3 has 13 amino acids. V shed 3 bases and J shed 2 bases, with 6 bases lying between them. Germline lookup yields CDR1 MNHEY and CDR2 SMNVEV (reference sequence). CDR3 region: CASSLRHTDTQYF. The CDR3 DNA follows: TGTGCCAGCAGTTTGCGCCACACAGATACGCAGTATTTT.

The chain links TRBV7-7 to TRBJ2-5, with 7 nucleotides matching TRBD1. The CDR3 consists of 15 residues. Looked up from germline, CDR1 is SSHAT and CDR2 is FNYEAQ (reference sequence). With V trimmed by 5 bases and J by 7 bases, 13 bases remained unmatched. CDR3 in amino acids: CASSPTNRGSGTQYF. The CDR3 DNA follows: TGTGCCAGCAGCCCCACCAACAGGGGAAGTGGGACCCAGTACTTC. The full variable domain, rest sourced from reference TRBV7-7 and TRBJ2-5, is GAGVSQSPRYKVTKRGQDVTLRCDPISSHATLYWYQQALGQGPEFLTYFNYEAQPDKSGLPSDRFSAERPEGSISTLTIQRTEQRDSAMYRCASSPTNRGSGTQYFGPGTRLLVL.

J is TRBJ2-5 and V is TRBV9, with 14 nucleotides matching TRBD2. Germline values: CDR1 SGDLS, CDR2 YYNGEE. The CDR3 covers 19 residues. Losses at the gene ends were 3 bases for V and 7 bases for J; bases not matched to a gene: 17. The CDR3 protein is CASSGRTSGRLQGDGTQYF. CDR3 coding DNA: TGTGCCAGCAGCGGTCGGACTAGCGGGAGGTTACAAGGGGATGGGACCCAGTACTTC.

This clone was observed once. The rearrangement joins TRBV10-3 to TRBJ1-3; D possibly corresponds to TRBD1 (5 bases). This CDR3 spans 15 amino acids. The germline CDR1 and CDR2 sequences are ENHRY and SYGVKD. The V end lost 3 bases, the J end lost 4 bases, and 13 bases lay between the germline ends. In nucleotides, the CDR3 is TGTGCCATCAGTGACCTCACAGGATTCGGAAACACCATATATTTT. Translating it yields CAISDLTGFGNTIYF.